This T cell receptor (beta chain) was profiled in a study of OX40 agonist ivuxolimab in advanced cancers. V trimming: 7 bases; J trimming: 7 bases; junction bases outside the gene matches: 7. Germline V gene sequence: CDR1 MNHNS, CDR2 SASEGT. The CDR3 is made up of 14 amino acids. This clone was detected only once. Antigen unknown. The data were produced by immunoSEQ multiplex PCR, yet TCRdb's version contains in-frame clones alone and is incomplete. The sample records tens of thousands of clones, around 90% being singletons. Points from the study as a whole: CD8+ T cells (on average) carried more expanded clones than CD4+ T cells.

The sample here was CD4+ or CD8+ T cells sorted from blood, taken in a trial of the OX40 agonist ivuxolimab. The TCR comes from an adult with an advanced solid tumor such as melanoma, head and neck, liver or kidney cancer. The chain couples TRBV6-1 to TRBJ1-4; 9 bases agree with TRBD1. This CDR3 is CASKPRQGGEKLFF. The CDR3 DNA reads TGTGCCAGCAAGCCTAGACAGGGGGGTGAAAAACTGTTTTTT.